These 27 T cell receptor beta chains share one sample of origin, sequenced in a study of T cells in Graves' hyperthyroidism and ophthalmopathy. RNA transcripts served as the template for amplifying TCR beta CDR3 regions. First-round RT-PCR targeting the TCR CDR3 was performed with the HTBI primer set. From the multiplex PCR reads, TCRdb called clonotypes with MiXCR, one entry per CDR3 protein. The sample lists approximately 330,000 distinct CDR3 sequences, 15% to 20% seen once, with about 49% in the top ten. The source material was blood. Every receptor here comes from a woman aged 50 to 60 with Graves' hyperthyroidism.

This clonotype was found many times. The chain combines TRBV3-1 with TRBJ1-4; TRBD1 is a possible D gene (5 bases). The germline gives CDR1 LGHDT, CDR2 YNNKEL (reference sequence). The V end was cut by 4 bases, the J end by 5 bases, with 11 bases between. The length of the CDR3 is 14 residues. The CDR3 coding sequence is TGTGCCAGCAGCCGGAGACAGACAAATGAAAAACTGTTTTTT. It translates to CASSRRQTNEKLFF. Full variable domain (outside the CDR3, taken from reference TRBV3-1 and TRBJ1-4): DTAVSQTPKYLVTQMGNDKSIKCEQNLGHDTMYWYKQDSKKFLKIMFSYNNKELIINETVPNRFSPKSPDKAHLNLHINSLELGDSAVYFCASSRRQTNEKLFFGSGTQLSVL.

The V and J genes are TRBV6-5 and TRBJ2-1, with D unclear. Germline V gene data show CDR1 as MNHEY and CDR2 as SVGAGI. Trimming shortened V by 2 bases and J by 8 bases, and 7 bases separated the two germline ends. The CDR3 has 12 residues. CDR3 nucleotide sequence: TGTGCCAGCAGTTACGATGGGGATGAGCAGTTCTTC. Residues: CASSYDGDEQFF.

The gene calls are TRBV9 and TRBJ2-1; a weak D match, TRBD2 (5 bases). Deletions cut 0 bases from V and 7 bases from J, with 11 bases between. Per germline, CDR1 SGDLS and CDR2 YYNGEE. CDR3 length equals 14 residues. CDR3 coding DNA: TGTGCCAGCAGCGTAGGGGCTAGCCAAAATGAGCAGTTCTTC. Translation: CASSVGASQNEQFF. The full variable domain, completed using reference TRBV9 and TRBJ2-1, is DSGVTQTPKHLITATGQRVTLRCSPRSGDLSVYWYQQSLDQGLQFLIQYYNGEERAKGNILERFSAQQFPDLHSELNLSSLELGDSALYFCASSVGASQNEQFFGPGTRLTVL.

This clonotype was observed many times. The rearrangement uses TRBV11-3 and TRBJ2-1, with D maybe TRBD2 (6 bases). Trimming removed 3 bases from V and 9 bases from J, with 12 bases in between. In germline, CDR1 is SGHNT, CDR2 YENEEA. The CDR3 sequence is 13 residues long. The CDR3 DNA sequence: TGTGCCAGCAGCTTGGAGGGCTTTACTGAGCAGTTCTTC. This encodes CASSLEGFTEQFF. Full variable domain (missing parts from reference TRBV11-3 and TRBJ2-1): EAGVVQSPRYKIIEKKQPVAFWCNPISGHNTLYWYLQNLGQGPELLIRYENEEAVDDSQLPKDRFSAERLKGVDSTLKIQPAELGDSAVYLCASSLEGFTEQFFGPGTRLTVL.

This clonotype was found many times. This chain connects TRBV3-1 to TRBJ1-1; TRBD1 matches 8 bases. The ends lost 6 bases at V and 2 bases at J; junction bases unmatched: 5. The CDR3 consists of 14 residues. Germline values: CDR1 LGHDT, CDR2 YNNKEL (reference sequence). CDR3 bases: TGTGCCAGCAGACCTGGGACAGGTAACACTGAAGCTTTCTTT. It translates to CASRPGTGNTEAFF.

This chain joins TRBV20-1 and TRBJ2-2, with 7 bases identical to TRBD1. The CDR3 has 13 residues. V lost 5 bases to trimming and J lost 8 bases; unmatched junction nucleotides: 8. Germline V CDR1 and CDR2: DFQATT, SNEGSKA (reference sequence). CDR3 protein: CSARDSLMGELFF. The CDR3, as DNA: TGCAGTGCTCGGGACAGTTTAATGGGGGAGCTGTTTTTT.

This clonotype was detected a few times. CDR3 protein: CASSGLPSTDTQYF. CDR3 DNA sequence: TGTGCCAGCAGCGGACTCCCAAGCACAGATACGCAGTATTTT. The chain recombines TRBV4-2 with TRBJ2-3; possibly TRBD2 for D (5 bases). The germline V and J ends were trimmed by 5 bases and 0 bases, with 9 bases remaining between them. This CDR3 region has 14 residues. Germline CDR1 is LGHNA and CDR2 is YNFKEQ.

The V call is TRBV28, the J call TRBJ2-1; the match to TRBD2 covers 10 bases. This CDR3 contains 16 residues. CDR1 is MDHEN, CDR2 SYDVKM, per germline. V shed 2 bases, J shed 1 base, and the junction held 2 bases outside the gene matches. The CDR3 protein is CASSLILAGSYNEQFF. Written as DNA, the CDR3 is TGTGCCAGCAGTTTAATACTAGCGGGATCCTACAATGAGCAGTTCTTC.

This clonotype was seen at least ten times. This rearrangement joins TRBV2 to TRBJ2-7, with D perhaps given as TRBD1 or TRBD2 (5 bases each). CDR1 is SNHLY, CDR2 FYNNEI, per germline. The CDR3 length is 15 residues. Deletions cut 0 bases from V and 5 bases from J, with 14 bases between. CDR3 amino acids: CASSEAAETRDEQYV. The CDR3 DNA reads as TGTGCCAGCAGTGAAGCAGCGGAAACCAGGGACGAGCAGTACGTC.

This chain connects TRBV7-3 to TRBJ2-2; 11 bases are a match to TRBD2. The germline CDR1 and CDR2 sequences are SGHTA and FQGTGA. CDR3 size: 18 residues. V trimming: 4 bases; J trimming: 1 base; junction bases outside the gene matches: 8. The CDR3 is CASSSHLAGGLNTGELFF. CDR3 DNA: TGTGCCAGCAGCTCCCACCTAGCGGGAGGCCTGAACACCGGGGAGCTGTTTTTT.

This clonotype was picked up a small number of times. The rearrangement joins TRBV5-4 to TRBJ2-3; no firm D call. CDR3 length: 16 residues. The germline V gene encodes CDR1 SGHNT and CDR2 YYREEE (reference sequence). The V end was cut by 7 bases, the J end by 0 bases, with 18 bases between. The CDR3 region is CASAPSAATSTDTQYF. The CDR3 coding sequence is TGTGCCAGCGCCCCTTCGGCAGCCACTAGCACAGATACGCAGTATTTT.

The J gene is TRBJ2-2, the V gene TRBV24-1; D might be TRBD2 (7 bases). CDR3 length equals 16 residues. Per germline, CDR1 KGHDR and CDR2 SFDVKD. V was pared by 1 base and J by 2 bases, with 10 bases between. As DNA, the CDR3 is TGTGCCACCAGTGATTTCGGGGGGCCCAACACCGGGGAGCTGTTTTTT. Amino acids: CATSDFGGPNTGELFF.

This chain links TRBV28 with TRBJ2-5; a weak D match, TRBD1 (6 bases). The CDR3 extends over 13 amino acids. Germline V gives CDR1 MDHEN, CDR2 SYDVKM. V lost 11 bases to trimming and J lost 3 bases, with 16 bases between them. The DNA of the CDR3 is TGTGCCGGTTGTGGGGGCGACGAAGAGACCCAGTACTTC. Translated: CAGCGGDEETQYF.

This clonotype has more than one count but fewer than ten. The chain is built from TRBV27 and TRBJ2-1; D remains ambiguous. Germline V lookup: CDR1 MNHEY, CDR2 SMNVEV (reference sequence). The CDR3 loop spans 15 amino acids. V was trimmed by 6 bases and J by 1 base, leaving 13 bases between them. The CDR3 coding sequence is TGTGCCAGCAGCTTGACCCGGCGATCCTACAATGAGCAGTTCTTC. It translates to CASSLTRRSYNEQFF.

This clonotype showed up many times. The genes are TRBV20-1 and TRBJ2-5; maybe TRBD2 (6 bases). Trimming took off 3 bases at V and 2 bases at J, with 19 bases between the two ends. This CDR3 region has 16 residues. From germline, CDR1 is DFQATT and CDR2 SNEGSKA (reference sequence). CDR3 protein: CSASNLGGPGQETQYF. CDR3 sequence (DNA): TGCAGTGCTAGCAATCTTGGAGGGCCGGGGCAAGAGACCCAGTACTTC.

This clonotype was observed at least ten times. This chain connects TRBV20-1 to TRBJ2-7, with 10 positions matching TRBD2. The length of the CDR3 is 14 residues. Looked up from germline, CDR1 is DFQATT and CDR2 is SNEGSKA (reference sequence). J gave up 4 bases and V 6 bases, and 9 bases lay outside the gene matches. CDR3 sequence reads: CSATKREGAYEQYF. The DNA of the CDR3 is TGCAGTGCCACAAAGCGGGAGGGTGCTTACGAGCAGTACTTC.

This clonotype appeared a few times. J is TRBJ1-1 and V is TRBV30, with D perhaps matching TRBD1 (5 bases). The CDR3 sequence is 14 residues long. CDR1 is GTSNPN, CDR2 SVGIG, per germline (reference sequence). Trimming took off 8 bases at V and 4 bases at J, with 20 bases between the two ends. The chain's CDR3 is CAGQGGRASTEAFF. The CDR3 DNA reads TGTGCCGGCCAGGGAGGGCGTGCGAGCACTGAAGCTTTCTTT.

This clonotype was found once. This chain joins TRBV2 and TRBJ2-3; 10 bases map to TRBD2. Losses at the gene ends were 6 bases for V and 6 bases for J; bases not matched to a gene: 6. Germline V gene lookup returns CDR1 SNHLY and CDR2 FYNNEI. The CDR3 is made up of 14 amino acids. DNA for the CDR3: TGTGCCAGCAGCGGTTTAGCGGGGGGCGATACGCAGTATTTT. Its protein is CASSGLAGGDTQYF.

This clonotype was counted a single time. The J gene is TRBJ2-1, the V gene TRBV20-1; the match to TRBD2 covers 7 bases. The trim removed 6 bases at V and 0 bases at J, leaving 11 bases unmatched. Germline CDR1 reads DFQATT; CDR2 reads SNEGSKA (reference sequence). The CDR3 runs 16 residues. DNA for the CDR3: TGCAGTGCCAAGAGACTAGCCCAATCCTCCTACAATGAGCAGTTCTTC. Protein product: CSAKRLAQSSYNEQFF.

This clonotype has only a few counts. The chain employs TRBV29-1 and TRBJ2-5; D gene uncertain. Germline V CDR1 and CDR2: SQVTM, ANQGSEA. With 3 bases removed from V and 1 base from J, the gap between germline ends came to 9 bases. The CDR3 contains 13 residues. CDR3 DNA: TGCAGCGTTGATTCGATCGGCCAAGAGACCCAGTACTTC. Its translation is CSVDSIGQETQYF.

This chain links TRBV27 with TRBJ2-1, with D perhaps matching TRBD1 (6 bases). Per germline, CDR1 MNHEY and CDR2 SMNVEV (reference sequence). V shed 7 bases and J shed 7 bases, with 11 bases lying between them. CDR3 size: 12 residues. DNA for the CDR3: TGTGCCAGCACGACAGGTTTGAATGAGCAGTTCTTC. Its protein product is CASTTGLNEQFF.

The V gene is TRBV29-1, the J gene TRBJ2-1; 9 bases line up with TRBD2. The V and J ends lost 7 bases and 5 bases, in that order; junction bases with no gene match: 9. CDR1 and CDR2 (germline): SQVTM, ANQGSEA. There are 14 residues in the CDR3. CDR3 loop: CSAAGTSWDNEQFF. CDR3 bases: TGCAGCGCAGCCGGGACTAGCTGGGACAATGAGCAGTTCTTC.

As regards this clonotype: A much more abundant neighbour one base away suggests this may be a read error. This rearrangement joins TRBV5-6 to TRBJ2-1; 8 bases match TRBD2. CDR1 SGHDT and CDR2 YYEEEE come from the germline V gene. The CDR3 has 15 amino acids. CDR3 residues: CAGSFPSGPNNEQFF. CDR3 in DNA: TGTGCCGGCAGCTTTCCTAGCGGGCCAAACAATGAGCAGTTCTTC.

V usage is TRBV11-2 and J usage is TRBJ1-3; D remains ambiguous. Trimming shortened V by 2 bases and J by 4 bases, and 12 bases separated the two germline ends. This CDR3 comprises 15 residues. Germline V gene lookup returns CDR1 SGHAT and CDR2 FQNNGV. CDR3 bases: TGTGCCAGCAGCTTATTAGGTCTCTCGGGAAACACCATATATTTT. This sequence encodes CASSLLGLSGNTIYF.

This clonotype was seen more than once but under ten times. For the CDR3, the DNA is TGTGCCTGGAGTGTAACGGGGAGAGGGATCCATGGGCAGTTCTTC. It is translated as CAWSVTGRGIHGQFF. V gene TRBV30 combines with J gene TRBJ2-1, with D possibly matching TRBD2 (5 bases). The germline V and J ends were trimmed by 0 bases and 12 bases, with 21 bases remaining between them. Germline loops: CDR1 GTSNPN, CDR2 SVGIG (reference sequence). CDR3 length equals 15 residues.

V and J are TRBV29-1 and TRBJ2-1; D unresolved. The CDR3 length is 13 residues. V was trimmed by 2 bases and J by 5 bases, leaving 10 bases between them. CDR1 and CDR2 (germline): SQVTM, ANQGSEA. The CDR3 region has the DNA TGCAGCGTTGAAAGGGCTACGCACAATGAGCAGTTCTTC. The encoded protein is CSVERATHNEQFF.

The table lists this clonotype with many counts. V gene TRBV18 combines with J gene TRBJ2-3, with D tentatively TRBD1 or TRBD2 (7 bases each). Trimming removed 6 bases from V and 2 bases from J, with 15 bases in between. Germline V lookup: CDR1 KGHSH, CDR2 LQKENI. The CDR3 is 15 amino acids. For the CDR3, the DNA is TGTGCCAGCTCGCACGCAGGGGGGGCCACAGATACGCAGTATTTT. Protein: CASSHAGGATDTQYF.